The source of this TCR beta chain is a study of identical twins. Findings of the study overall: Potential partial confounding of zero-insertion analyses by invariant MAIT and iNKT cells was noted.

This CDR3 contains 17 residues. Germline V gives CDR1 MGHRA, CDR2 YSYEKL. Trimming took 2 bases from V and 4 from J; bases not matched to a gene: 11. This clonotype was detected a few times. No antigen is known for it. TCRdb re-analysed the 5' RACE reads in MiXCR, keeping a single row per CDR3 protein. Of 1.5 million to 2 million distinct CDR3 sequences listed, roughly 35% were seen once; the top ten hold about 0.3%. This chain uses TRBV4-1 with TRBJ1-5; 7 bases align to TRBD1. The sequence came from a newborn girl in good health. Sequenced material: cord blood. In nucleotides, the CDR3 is TGCGCCAGCAGCCAACCTATGACAGGGTCGTCAAATCAGCCCCAGCATTTT. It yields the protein CASSQPMTGSSNQPQHF.